The clone carrying this T cell receptor beta chain was detected many times. TCRdb re-analysed the RT-PCR reads in MiXCR, keeping a single row per CDR3 protein. The table records about 540,000 distinct CDR3 sequences, approximately 20% of them present only once. This specimen comes from a study of response to subunit inactivated influenza vaccine. Germline CDR1 LGHDT, CDR2 YNNKEL (reference sequence). The germline V and J ends were trimmed by 3 bases and 5 bases, with 7 bases remaining between them. The CDR3 is made up of 12 amino acids. The sample also formed part of further work on T cells expressing NK-cell markers. This second report adds: Making the TCR beta cDNA relied on 5'RACE template switching with UMIs. Seropositivity for HCMV was found in seven of the eight sequenced donors, with one seronegative. Similarly, these clonotypes led the CD3+CD56-NKG2C+ fraction as well in a few donors.

The sample here was CD4+ T cells sorted from PBMCs, taken about 13 days after vaccination. V and J are TRBV3-1 and TRBJ1-1, with a weak D call TRBD1 (5 bases). The TCR comes from a man in his forties or fifties who received an inactivated influenza vaccine. CDR3: CASSHGGTEAFF. The CDR3 coding sequence is TGTGCCAGCAGCCATGGGGGGACTGAAGCTTTCTTT.